Each of the 9 T cell receptor beta chains below was sequenced from the same sample in a study of T cell responses to AZD1222 COVID-19 vaccine. Method: immunoSEQ multiplex PCR; TCRdb's copy keeps in-frame clones and lacks some. The sample comprises about 94,000 clones, around nine tenths of which are singletons, and around 10% rests with the top ten. Sample: peripheral blood, taken 28 days after the second AZD1222 dose. All receptors come from an adult who received the AZD1222 COVID-19 vaccine.

The V call is TRBV11-3, the J call TRBJ2-1; 7 bases line up with TRBD1. The germline V gene encodes CDR1 SGHNT and CDR2 YENEEA. Trimming at V came to 4 bases and at J to 0 bases, leaving 6 bases not matched to a gene. The CDR3 runs to 16 residues. The CDR3 protein is CASSSHRDSSYNEQFF. The DNA of the CDR3 is TGTGCCAGCAGCTCACACCGGGACAGCTCCTACAATGAGCAGTTCTTC.

This clone was seen a handful of times. The chain carries TRBV27 and TRBJ1-2; 12 bases align to TRBD1. The ends lost 0 bases at V and 7 bases at J; junction bases unmatched: 6. Per germline, CDR1 MNHEY and CDR2 SMNVEV (reference sequence). The CDR3 length is 16 residues. The CDR3 region is CASSLSAGTGGGGYTF. The CDR3 DNA reads as TGTGCCAGCAGTTTATCGGCCGGGACAGGGGGCGGTGGCTACACCTTC.

J is TRBJ1-4 and V is TRBV6-5, with D perhaps TRBD1 (6 bases). Trimming removed 0 bases at V and 8 bases at J, with 13 bases between. This CDR3 comprises 15 residues. Germline V gene data show CDR1 as MNHEY and CDR2 as SVGAGI. The CDR3 sequence is CASSYSINREEKLFF. The CDR3 DNA reads TGTGCCAGCAGTTACTCGATTAACAGGGAGGAAAAACTGTTTTTT.

The chain joins TRBV10-3 to TRBJ2-7; 12 nucleotides line up with TRBD2. The CDR3 runs 15 residues. The germline V gene has CDR1 ENHRY and CDR2 SYGVKD. V gave up 8 bases and J gave up 4 bases; unmatched junction bases: 9. CDR3 DNA sequence: TGTGCCATCGCCGGGGGGCTAGCGGGAGGGTACGAGCAGTACTTC. It specifies CAIAGGLAGGYEQYF.

V is TRBV15 and J is TRBJ1-5, with 8 bases aligning to TRBD1. V shed 3 bases and J 0 bases; nucleotides not matched to a gene: 1. CDR1 and CDR2 from the germline V gene are LNHNV and YYDKDF (reference sequence). The CDR3 consists of 15 residues. The CDR3 DNA reads as TGTGCCACCAGCAGGGACAGGGATAGCAATCAGCCCCAGCATTTT. Encoded protein: CATSRDRDSNQPQHF.

This clone has more than one count but fewer than ten. The rearrangement links TRBV27 to TRBJ1-3; a weak D match, TRBD1 (5 bases). Germline lookup yields CDR1 MNHEY and CDR2 SMNVEV (reference sequence). Trimming left V 5 bases short and J 5 bases short, with 16 bases between. The CDR3 is 15 residues long. The CDR3 DNA sequence: TGTGCCAGCAGTCTCTCGGGGGGATTGAGAAACACCATATATTTT. Encoded protein: CASSLSGGLRNTIYF.

This chain connects TRBV19 to TRBJ1-2; tentatively, D is TRBD1 (5 bases). CDR1 is LNHDA, CDR2 SQIVND, per germline (reference sequence). Deletions cut 3 bases from V and 0 bases from J, with 11 bases between. The CDR3 sequence is 15 residues long. The CDR3 nucleotides read TGTGCCAGTAGTATTCAGGGTACGGCTAACTATGGCTACACCTTC. Translating it yields CASSIQGTANYGYTF.

The chain couples TRBV28 to TRBJ1-3; maybe TRBD1 (5 bases). The CDR3 runs to 15 residues. Germline CDR1 and CDR2: MDHEN and SYDVKM. Trimming cost V 6 bases and J 4 bases, with 16 bases left between them. This CDR3 reads CASSRGDALGNTIYF. The DNA for the CDR3 is TGTGCCAGCAGCCGCGGGGACGCCTTAGGAAACACCATATATTTT.

V is TRBV9 and J is TRBJ2-7; 9 nucleotides line up with TRBD1. Losses at the gene ends were 7 bases for V and 3 bases for J; bases not matched to a gene: 5. CDR3 size: 13 residues. CDR1 and CDR2 from the germline V gene are SGDLS and YYNGEE. This CDR3 is CASAPGQGYEQYF. CDR3 nucleotides: TGTGCCAGCGCCCCGGGACAGGGCTACGAGCAGTACTTC. The whole variable domain, remainder taken from reference TRBV9 and TRBJ2-7, is DSGVTQTPKHLITATGQRVTLRCSPRSGDLSVYWYQQSLDQGLQFLIQYYNGEERAKGNILERFSAQQFPDLHSELNLSSLELGDSALYFCASAPGQGYEQYFGPGTRLTVT.